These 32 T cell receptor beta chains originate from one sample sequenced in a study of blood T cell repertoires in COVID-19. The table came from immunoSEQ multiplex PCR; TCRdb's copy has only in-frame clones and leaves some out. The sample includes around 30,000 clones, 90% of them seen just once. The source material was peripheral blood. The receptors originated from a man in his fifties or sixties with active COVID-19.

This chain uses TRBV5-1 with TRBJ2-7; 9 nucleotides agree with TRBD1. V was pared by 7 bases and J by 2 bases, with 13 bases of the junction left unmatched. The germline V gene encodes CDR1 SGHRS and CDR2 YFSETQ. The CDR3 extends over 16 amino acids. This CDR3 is CASGLTGGSWAYEQYF. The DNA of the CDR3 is TGCGCCAGCGGCCTAACAGGGGGCTCGTGGGCCTACGAGCAGTACTTC.

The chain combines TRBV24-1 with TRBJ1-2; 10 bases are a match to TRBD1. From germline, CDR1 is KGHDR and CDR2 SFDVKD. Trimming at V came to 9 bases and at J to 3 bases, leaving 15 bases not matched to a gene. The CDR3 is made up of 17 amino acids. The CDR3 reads CATGGGGATGGDYGYTF. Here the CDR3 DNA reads TGTGCCACCGGAGGGGGAGGTGCGACAGGGGGCGACTATGGCTACACCTTC.

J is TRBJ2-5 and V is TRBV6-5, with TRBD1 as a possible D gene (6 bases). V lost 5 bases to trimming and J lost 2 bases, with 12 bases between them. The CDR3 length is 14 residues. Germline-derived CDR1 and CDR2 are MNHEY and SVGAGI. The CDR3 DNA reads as TGTGCCAGCAGTAACCCACAGGGACAAGAGACCCAGTACTTC. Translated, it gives CASSNPQGQETQYF.

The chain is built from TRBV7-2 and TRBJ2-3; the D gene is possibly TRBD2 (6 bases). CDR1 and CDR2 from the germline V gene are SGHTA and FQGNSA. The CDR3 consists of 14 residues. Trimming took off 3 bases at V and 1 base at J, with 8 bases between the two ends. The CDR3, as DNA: TGTGCCAGCAGCTTTAGCGGCCGCACAGATACGCAGTATTTT. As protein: CASSFSGRTDTQYF.

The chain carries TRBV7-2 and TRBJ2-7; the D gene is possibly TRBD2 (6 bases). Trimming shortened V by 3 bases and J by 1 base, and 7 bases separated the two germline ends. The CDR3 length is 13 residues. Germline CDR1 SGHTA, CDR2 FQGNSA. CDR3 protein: CASSFGGSYEQYF. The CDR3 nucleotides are TGTGCCAGCAGCTTTGGGGGGTCCTACGAGCAGTACTTC.

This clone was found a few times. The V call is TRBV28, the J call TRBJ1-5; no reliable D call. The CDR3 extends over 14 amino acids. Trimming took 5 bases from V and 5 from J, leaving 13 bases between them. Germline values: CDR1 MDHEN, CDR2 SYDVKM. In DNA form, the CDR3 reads TGTGCCAGCAGTGCTGCGGGGAACTATCAGCCCCAGCATTTT. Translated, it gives CASSAAGNYQPQHF.

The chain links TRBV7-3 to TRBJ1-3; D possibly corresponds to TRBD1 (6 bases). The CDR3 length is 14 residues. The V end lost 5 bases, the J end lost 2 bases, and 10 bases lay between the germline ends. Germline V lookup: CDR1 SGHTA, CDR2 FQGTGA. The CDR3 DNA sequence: TGTGCCAGCAGCCGGACAGCTACTGGAAACACCATATATTTT. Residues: CASSRTATGNTIYF.

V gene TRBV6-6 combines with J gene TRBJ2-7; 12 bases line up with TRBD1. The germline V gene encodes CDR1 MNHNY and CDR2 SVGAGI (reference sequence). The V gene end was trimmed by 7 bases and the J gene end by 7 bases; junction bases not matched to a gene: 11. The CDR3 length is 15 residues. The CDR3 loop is CASTQRRDRGHEQYF. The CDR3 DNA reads TGTGCCAGCACGCAAAGACGGGACAGGGGGCATGAGCAGTACTTC.

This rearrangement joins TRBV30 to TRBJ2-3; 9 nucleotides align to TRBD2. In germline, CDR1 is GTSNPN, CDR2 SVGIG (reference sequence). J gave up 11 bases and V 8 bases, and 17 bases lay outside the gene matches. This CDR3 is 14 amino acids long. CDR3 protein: CALRASGGSLGQYF. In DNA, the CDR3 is TGTGCCCTACGGGCCAGCGGGGGGTCCCTAGGGCAGTATTTT.

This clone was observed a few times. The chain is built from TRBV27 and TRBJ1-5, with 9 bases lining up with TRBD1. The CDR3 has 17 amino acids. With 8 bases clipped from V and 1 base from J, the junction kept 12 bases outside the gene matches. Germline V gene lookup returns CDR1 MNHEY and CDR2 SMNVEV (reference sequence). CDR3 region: CASRKTGTGPSNQPQHF. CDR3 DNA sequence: TGTGCCAGCCGCAAAACGGGGACAGGGCCGAGCAATCAGCCCCAGCATTTT.

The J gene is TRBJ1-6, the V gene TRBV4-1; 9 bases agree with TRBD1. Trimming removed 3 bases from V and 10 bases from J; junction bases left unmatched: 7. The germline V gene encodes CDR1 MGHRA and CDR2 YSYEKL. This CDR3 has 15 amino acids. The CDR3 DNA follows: TGCGCCAGCAGCCAGCAACAGGGGGCTCAGTCACCCCTCCACTTT. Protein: CASSQQQGAQSPLHF.

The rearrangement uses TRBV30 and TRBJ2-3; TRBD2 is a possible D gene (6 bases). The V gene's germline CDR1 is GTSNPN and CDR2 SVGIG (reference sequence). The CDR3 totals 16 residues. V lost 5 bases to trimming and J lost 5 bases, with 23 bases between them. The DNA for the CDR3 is TGTGCCTGGGCCCCTATAAGCGGGTCCCAGGGAGATACGCAGTATTTT. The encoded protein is CAWAPISGSQGDTQYF. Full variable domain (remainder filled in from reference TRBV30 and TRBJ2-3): SQTIHQWPATLVQPVGSPLSLECTVEGTSNPNLYWYRQAAGRGLQLLFYSVGIGQISSEVPQNLSASRPQDRQFILSSKKLLLSDSGFYLCAWAPISGSQGDTQYFGPGTRLTVL.

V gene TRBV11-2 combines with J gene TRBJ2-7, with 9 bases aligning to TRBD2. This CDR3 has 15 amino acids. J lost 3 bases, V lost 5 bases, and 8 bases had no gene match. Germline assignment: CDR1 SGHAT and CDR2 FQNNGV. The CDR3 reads CASSKISGGFYEQYF. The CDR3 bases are TGTGCCAGCAGCAAAATTAGCGGGGGTTTCTACGAGCAGTACTTC.

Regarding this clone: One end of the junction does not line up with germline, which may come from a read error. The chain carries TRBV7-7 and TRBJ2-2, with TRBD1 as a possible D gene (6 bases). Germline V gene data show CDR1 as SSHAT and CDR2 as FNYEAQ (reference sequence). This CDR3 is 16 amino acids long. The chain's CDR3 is CASSLSIGGDTGELFF. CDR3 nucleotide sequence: TGTGCTAGCAGCTTAAGTATAGGGGGAGACACCGGGGAGCTGTTTTTT.

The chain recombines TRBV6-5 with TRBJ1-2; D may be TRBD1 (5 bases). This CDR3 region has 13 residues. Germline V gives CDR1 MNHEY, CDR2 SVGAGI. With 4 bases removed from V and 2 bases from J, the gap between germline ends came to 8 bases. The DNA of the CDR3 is TGTGCCAGCAGTTTGACAGTAAACTATGGCTACACCTTC. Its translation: CASSLTVNYGYTF.

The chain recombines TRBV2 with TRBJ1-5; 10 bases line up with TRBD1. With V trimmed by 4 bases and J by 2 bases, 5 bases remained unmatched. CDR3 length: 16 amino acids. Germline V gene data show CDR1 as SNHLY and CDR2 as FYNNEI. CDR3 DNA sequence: TGTGCCAGCAGTGGTAGGACAGGGGGGGGCAATCAGCCCCAGCATTTT. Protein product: CASSGRTGGGNQPQHF.

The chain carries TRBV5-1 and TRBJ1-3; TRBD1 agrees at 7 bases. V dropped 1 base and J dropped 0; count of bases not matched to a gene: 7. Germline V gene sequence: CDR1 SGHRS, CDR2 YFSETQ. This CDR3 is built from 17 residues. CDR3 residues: CASSLNRAGGSGNTIYF. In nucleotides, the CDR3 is TGCGCCAGCAGCTTGAACCGGGCAGGGGGCTCTGGAAACACCATATATTTT.

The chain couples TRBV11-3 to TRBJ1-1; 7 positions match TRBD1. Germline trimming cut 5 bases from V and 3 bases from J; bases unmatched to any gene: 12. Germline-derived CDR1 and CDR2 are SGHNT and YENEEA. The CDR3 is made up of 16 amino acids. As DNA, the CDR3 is TGTGCCAGCAGCATCCTACAGGGGCGGGGGGACACTGAAGCTTTCTTT. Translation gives CASSILQGRGDTEAFF.

The CDR3 DNA reads TGTGCCAGTAGCCCTGGGCATCTCAACGAGCAGTACTTC. It is translated as CASSPGHLNEQYF. The rearrangement links TRBV19 to TRBJ2-7; D is uncertain. Trimming left V 6 bases short and J 5 bases short, with 14 bases between. The V gene's germline CDR1 is LNHDA and CDR2 SQIVND (reference sequence). The CDR3 has 13 amino acids.

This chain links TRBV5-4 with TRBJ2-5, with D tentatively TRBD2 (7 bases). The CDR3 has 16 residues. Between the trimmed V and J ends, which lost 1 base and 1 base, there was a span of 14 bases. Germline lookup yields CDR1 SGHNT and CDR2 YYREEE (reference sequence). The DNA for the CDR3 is TGTGCCAGCAGCTTGAGGGGGGGAAGACTCCAAGAGACCCAGTACTTC. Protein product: CASSLRGGRLQETQYF. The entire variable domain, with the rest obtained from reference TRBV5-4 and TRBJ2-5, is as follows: ETGVTQSPTHLIKTRGQQVTLRCSSQSGHNTVSWYQQALGQGPQFIFQYYREEENGRGNFPPRFSGLQFPNYSSELNVNALELDDSALYLCASSLRGGRLQETQYFGPGTRLLVL.

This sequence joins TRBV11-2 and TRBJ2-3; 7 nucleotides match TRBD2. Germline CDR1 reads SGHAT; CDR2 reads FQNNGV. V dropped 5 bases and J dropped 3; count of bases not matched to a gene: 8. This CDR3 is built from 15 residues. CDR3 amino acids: CASSPQTSRTDTQYF. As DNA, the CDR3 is TGTGCCAGCAGCCCCCAGACTAGCAGGACAGATACGCAGTATTTT.

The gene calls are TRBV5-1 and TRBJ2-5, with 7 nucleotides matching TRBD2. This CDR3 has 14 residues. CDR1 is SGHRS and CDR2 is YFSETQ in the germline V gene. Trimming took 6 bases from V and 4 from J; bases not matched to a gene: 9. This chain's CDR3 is CASTERGVGETQYF. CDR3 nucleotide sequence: TGCGCCAGCACTGAGCGGGGTGTGGGAGAGACCCAGTACTTC. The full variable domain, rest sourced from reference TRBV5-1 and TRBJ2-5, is KAGVTQTPRYLIKTRGQQVTLSCSPISGHRSVSWYQQTPGQGLQFLFEYFSETQRNKGNFPGRFSGRQFSNSRSEMNVSTLELGDSALYLCASTERGVGETQYFGPGTRLLVL.

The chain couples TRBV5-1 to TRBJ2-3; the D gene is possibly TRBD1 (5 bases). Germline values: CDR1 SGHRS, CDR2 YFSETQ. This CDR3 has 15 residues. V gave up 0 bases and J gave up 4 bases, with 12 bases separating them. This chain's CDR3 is CASSLGQPGADTQYF. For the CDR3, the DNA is TGCGCCAGCAGCTTGGGACAGCCTGGCGCAGATACGCAGTATTTT.

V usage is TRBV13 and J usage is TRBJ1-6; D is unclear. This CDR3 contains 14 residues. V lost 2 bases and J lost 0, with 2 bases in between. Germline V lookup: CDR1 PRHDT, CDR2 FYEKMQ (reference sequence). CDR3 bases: TGTGCCAGCAGCTTACGCTCCTATAATTCACCCCTCCACTTT. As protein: CASSLRSYNSPLHF.

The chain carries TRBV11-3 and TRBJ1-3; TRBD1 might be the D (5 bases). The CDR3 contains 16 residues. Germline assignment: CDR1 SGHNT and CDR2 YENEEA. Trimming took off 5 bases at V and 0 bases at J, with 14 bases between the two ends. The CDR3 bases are TGTGCCAGCAGCCCGTACGACAGCCACTCTGGAAACACCATATATTTT. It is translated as CASSPYDSHSGNTIYF.

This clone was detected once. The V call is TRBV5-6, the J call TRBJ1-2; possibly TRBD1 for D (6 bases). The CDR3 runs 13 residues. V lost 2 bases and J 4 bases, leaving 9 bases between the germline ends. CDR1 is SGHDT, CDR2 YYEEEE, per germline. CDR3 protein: CASSLGGAYGYTF. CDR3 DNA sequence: TGTGCCAGCAGCTTAGGGGGTGCCTATGGCTACACCTTC.

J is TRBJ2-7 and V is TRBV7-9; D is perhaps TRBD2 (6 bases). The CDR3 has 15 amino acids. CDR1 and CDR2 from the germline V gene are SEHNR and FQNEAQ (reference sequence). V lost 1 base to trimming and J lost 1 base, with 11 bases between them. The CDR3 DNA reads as TGTGCCAGCAGCTTAGTTGGCGGGATATCCTACGAGCAGTACTTC. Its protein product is CASSLVGGISYEQYF.

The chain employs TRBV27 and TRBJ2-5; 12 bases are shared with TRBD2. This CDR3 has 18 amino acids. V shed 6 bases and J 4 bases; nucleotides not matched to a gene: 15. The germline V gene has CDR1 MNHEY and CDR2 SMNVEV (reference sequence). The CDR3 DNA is TGTGCCAGCAGACCCTCGGCGCTAGCGGGGGGGAGAGGAGAGACCCAGTACTTC. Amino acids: CASRPSALAGGRGETQYF.

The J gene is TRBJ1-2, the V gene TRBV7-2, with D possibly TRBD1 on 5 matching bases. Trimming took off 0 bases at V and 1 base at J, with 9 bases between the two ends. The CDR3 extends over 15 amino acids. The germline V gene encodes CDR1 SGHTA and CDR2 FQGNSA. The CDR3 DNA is TGTGCCAGCAGCTTAGCAGGGGATCTTAACTATGGCTACACCTTC. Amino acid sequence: CASSLAGDLNYGYTF.

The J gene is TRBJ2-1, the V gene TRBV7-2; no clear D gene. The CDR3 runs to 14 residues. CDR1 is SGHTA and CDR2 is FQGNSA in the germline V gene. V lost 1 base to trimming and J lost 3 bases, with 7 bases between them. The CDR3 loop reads CASSLGLVYNEQFF. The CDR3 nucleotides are TGTGCCAGCAGCTTAGGGCTGGTCTACAATGAGCAGTTCTTC. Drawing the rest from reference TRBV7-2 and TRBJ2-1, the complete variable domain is GAGVSQSPSNKVTEKGKDVELRCDPISGHTALYWYRQSLGQGLEFLIYFQGNSAPDKSGLPSDRFSAERTGGSVSTLTIQRTQQEDSAVYLCASSLGLVYNEQFFGPGTRLTVL.

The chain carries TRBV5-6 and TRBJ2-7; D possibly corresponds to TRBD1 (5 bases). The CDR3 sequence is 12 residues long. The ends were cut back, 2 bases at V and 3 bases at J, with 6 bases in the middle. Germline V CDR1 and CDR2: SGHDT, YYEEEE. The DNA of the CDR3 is TGTGCCAGCAGCTTCCAGGGCTACGAGCAGTACTTC. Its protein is CASSFQGYEQYF.

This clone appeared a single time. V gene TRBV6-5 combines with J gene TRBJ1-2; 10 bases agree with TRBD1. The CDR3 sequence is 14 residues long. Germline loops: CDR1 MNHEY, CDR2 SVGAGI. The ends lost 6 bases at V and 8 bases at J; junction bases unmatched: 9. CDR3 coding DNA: TGTGCCAGCAGCCGGGGACAGGGGATATTGGGCTACACCTTC. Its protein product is CASSRGQGILGYTF.